This T cell receptor beta chain emerged from a study of blood T cell repertoires in COVID-19. Study context: The United States, Italy and Spain were the sources of the acute and convalescent COVID-19 samples.

V shed 1 base and J 0 bases; nucleotides not matched to a gene: 2. From germline, CDR1 is SGHVS and CDR2 FNYEAQ. The CDR3 is 16 residues long. Generated by immunoSEQ multiplex PCR, the TCRdb table keeps only in-frame clones and is missing some. Of roughly 500,000 clones in the sample, 75% to 90% were seen once. V and J are TRBV7-6 and TRBJ2-2; TRBD1 aligns across 7 bases. This receptor was taken from a man aged 18 to 29 with COVID-19, enrolled during active disease. What was sequenced was peripheral blood. The CDR3 spells CASSLEGATNTGELFF. In DNA, the CDR3 is TGTGCCAGCAGCTTAGAGGGGGCCACGAACACCGGGGAGCTGTTTTTT.